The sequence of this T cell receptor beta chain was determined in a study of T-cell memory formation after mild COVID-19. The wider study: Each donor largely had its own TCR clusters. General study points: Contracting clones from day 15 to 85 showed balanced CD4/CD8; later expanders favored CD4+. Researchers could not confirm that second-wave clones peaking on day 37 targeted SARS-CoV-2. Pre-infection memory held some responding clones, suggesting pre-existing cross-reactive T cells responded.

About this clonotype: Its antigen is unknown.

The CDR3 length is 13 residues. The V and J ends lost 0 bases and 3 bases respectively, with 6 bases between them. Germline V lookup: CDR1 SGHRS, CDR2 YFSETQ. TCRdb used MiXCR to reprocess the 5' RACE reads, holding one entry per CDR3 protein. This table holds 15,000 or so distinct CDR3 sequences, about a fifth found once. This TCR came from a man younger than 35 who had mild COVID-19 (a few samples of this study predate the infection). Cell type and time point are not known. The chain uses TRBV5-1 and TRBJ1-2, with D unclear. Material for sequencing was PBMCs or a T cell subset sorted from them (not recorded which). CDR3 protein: CASSLAWHYGYTF. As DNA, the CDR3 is TGCGCCAGCAGCTTGGCCTGGCACTATGGCTACACCTTC.